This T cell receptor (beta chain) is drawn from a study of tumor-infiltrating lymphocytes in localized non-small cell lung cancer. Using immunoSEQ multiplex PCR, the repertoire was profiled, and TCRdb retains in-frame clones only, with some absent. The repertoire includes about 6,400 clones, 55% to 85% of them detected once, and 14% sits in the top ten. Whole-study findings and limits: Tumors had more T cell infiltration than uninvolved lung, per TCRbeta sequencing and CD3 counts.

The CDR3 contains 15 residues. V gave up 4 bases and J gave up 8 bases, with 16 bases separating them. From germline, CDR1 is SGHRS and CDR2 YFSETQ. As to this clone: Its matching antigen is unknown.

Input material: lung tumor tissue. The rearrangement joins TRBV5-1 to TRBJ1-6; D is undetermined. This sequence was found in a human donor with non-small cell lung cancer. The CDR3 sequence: CASSDRGATYSPLHF. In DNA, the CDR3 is TGCGCCAGCAGCGATCGGGGAGCTACCTATTCACCCCTCCACTTT.